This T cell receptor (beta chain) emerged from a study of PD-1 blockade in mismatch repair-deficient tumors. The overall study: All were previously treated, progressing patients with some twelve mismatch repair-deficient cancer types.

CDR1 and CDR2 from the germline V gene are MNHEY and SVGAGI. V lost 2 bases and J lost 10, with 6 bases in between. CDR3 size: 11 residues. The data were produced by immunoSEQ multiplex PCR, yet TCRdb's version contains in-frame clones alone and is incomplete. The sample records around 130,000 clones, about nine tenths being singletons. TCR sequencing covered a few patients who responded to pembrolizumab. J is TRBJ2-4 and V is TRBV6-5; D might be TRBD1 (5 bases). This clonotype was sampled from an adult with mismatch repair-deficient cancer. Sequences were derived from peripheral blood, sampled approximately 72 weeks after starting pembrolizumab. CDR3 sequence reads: CASSYQGIQYF. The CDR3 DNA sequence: TGTGCCAGCAGTTACCAGGGAATTCAGTACTTC.